This T cell receptor beta chain was sequenced for a study of breast tumors, draining lymph nodes, adjacent tissues. Study results and limitations: That most tumor T cells come from lymph nodes remained unproven.

This clonotype was seen more than once but under ten times. Antigen: not known. Samples came from axillary lymph nodes draining the breast cancer. The CDR3 extends over 17 amino acids. Germline CDR1 SGHVS, CDR2 FQNEAQ. V was trimmed by 1 base and J by 3 bases, leaving 18 bases between them. TCRdb passed the multiplex PCR reads through MiXCR, listing each CDR3 protein once. The table includes some 100,000 distinct CDR3 sequences, over 20% detected once. Sequencing was carried out using axillary lymph node tissue. The chain joins TRBV7-8 to TRBJ1-1; maybe TRBD1 (6 bases). The receptor was isolated from a female donor with breast cancer. Some clones in this sample may be carry-over from other donors' samples. CDR3 in amino acids: CASSLVEGRGYYTEAFF. In nucleotides, the CDR3 is TGTGCCAGCAGCTTAGTTGAGGGGAGGGGGTATTACACTGAAGCTTTCTTT.